These 15 T cell receptor beta chains originate from one sample sequenced in a study of molecular identifiers for immune sequencing clone quantification. One entry per CDR3 protein results from TCRdb running MiXCR on the PCR reads. The sample contains more than 450,000 distinct CDR3 sequences, roughly 25% of which appear only once. Sequencing used naive CD8+ T cells from blood, with Jurkat cell RNA spiked in. The subset denotes: FACS-sorted CD8+CD4-CCR7+CD45RA+ naive T cells. The source of these receptors is a human donor in good health. Some libraries in this study had Jurkat cell RNA spiked in.

This clonotype was observed many times. This chain connects TRBV20-1 to TRBJ1-3, with D perhaps matching TRBD1 (5 bases). V lost 0 bases, J lost 2 bases, and 5 bases lay in between. Looked up from germline, CDR1 is DFQATT and CDR2 is SNEGSKA (reference sequence). This CDR3 region has 13 residues. The CDR3 protein is CSAREGAGNTIYF. The CDR3 DNA reads as TGCAGTGCTAGAGAAGGGGCTGGAAACACCATATATTTT.

At least ten counts were recorded for this clonotype. The V call is TRBV27, the J call TRBJ2-7, with TRBD1 matching over 10 bases. The CDR3 totals 15 residues. The trim removed 4 bases at V and 2 bases at J, leaving 5 bases unmatched. The V gene's germline CDR1 is MNHEY and CDR2 SMNVEV (reference sequence). The CDR3 loop reads CASSSTGQGPYEQYF. The CDR3 DNA follows: TGTGCCAGCAGTTCCACGGGACAGGGGCCCTACGAGCAGTACTTC.

The rearrangement links TRBV30 to TRBJ2-7; D may be TRBD2 (5 bases). The V gene's germline CDR1 is GTSNPN and CDR2 SVGIG (reference sequence). Trimming removed 3 bases at V and 6 bases at J, with 12 bases between. This CDR3 spans 12 amino acids. Here the CDR3 reads CAWRPGNAEQYF. CDR3 DNA sequence: TGTGCCTGGAGACCCGGGAACGCCGAGCAGTACTTC.

This clonotype was picked up a small number of times. The V call is TRBV4-3, the J call TRBJ1-3; D is perhaps TRBD1 (5 bases). V was pared by 1 base and J by 2 bases, with 9 bases between. The CDR3 runs 15 residues. In germline, CDR1 is LGHNA, CDR2 YSLEER. The CDR3 loop reads CASSQVPGAGNTIYF. The CDR3 DNA reads TGCGCCAGCAGCCAAGTTCCGGGGGCTGGAAACACCATATATTTT.

The CDR3 sequence: CASSYPQSNYEQYF. The CDR3 nucleotides are TGTGCCAGCAGCTACCCACAAAGCAACTACGAGCAGTACTTC. This chain joins TRBV5-6 and TRBJ2-7; D is ambiguous. CDR3 size: 14 residues. V lost 3 bases to trimming and J lost 3 bases, with 13 bases between them. Germline loops: CDR1 SGHDT, CDR2 YYEEEE.

This clonotype was observed a handful of times. The V gene is TRBV7-2, the J gene TRBJ2-7; D is undetermined. The germline V and J ends were trimmed by 2 bases and 3 bases, with 5 bases remaining between them. The germline V gene encodes CDR1 SGHTA and CDR2 FQGNSA. The CDR3 runs 12 residues. The CDR3, as DNA: TGTGCCAGCAGCTTACCTCACTACGAGCAGTACTTC. Amino acid sequence: CASSLPHYEQYF.

A word on this clonotype: This is likely a read error, given that the CDR3 carries no conserved phenylalanine or tryptophan at its end. The V call is TRBV6-2 or TRBV6-3, the J call TRBJ2-5; D might be TRBD2 (6 bases). Trimming removed 8 bases from V and 5 bases from J, with 18 bases in between. This CDR3 region has 14 residues. From germline, CDR1 is MNHEY and CDR2 SVGEGT. The CDR3 nucleotides read TGTGCCAGCGCGGGGACCTCGCCCATGGAGACCCAGTACCTC. Its translation is CASAGTSPMETQYL.

This clonotype was picked up a small number of times. The rearrangement links TRBV3-1 to TRBJ1-3; D is unresolved. CDR1 is LGHDT, CDR2 YNNKEL, per germline (reference sequence). CDR3 size: 15 residues. The V end was cut by 6 bases, the J end by 6 bases, with 18 bases between. The CDR3 DNA follows: TGTGCCAGCAGTCCCCTGACATACCCGGCAAACACCATATATTTT. Its protein is CASSPLTYPANTIYF.

This clonotype was counted at least ten times. The chain has TRBV12-3 or TRBV12-4 and TRBJ2-7; weak D call: TRBD1 (6 bases). Deletions cut 6 bases from V and 7 bases from J, with 10 bases between. This CDR3 is 11 amino acids long. Here the CDR3 DNA reads TGTGCCAGCAGCTTCCAGGGGGAGCAGTACTTC. Its translation is CASSFQGEQYF.

The rearrangement joins TRBV12-3 or TRBV12-4 to TRBJ2-5; 7 bases are shared with TRBD2. The length of the CDR3 is 14 residues. The J segment lost 2 bases and the V segment lost 6 bases, leaving 6 bases of the junction unmatched. The CDR3 reads CASSWGLTQETQYF. The CDR3 nucleotides are TGTGCCAGCAGCTGGGGACTAACTCAAGAGACCCAGTACTTC.

In its sample, this clonotype was seen a few times. The V gene is TRBV28, the J gene TRBJ2-7; TRBD1 might be the D (5 bases). Between the trimmed V and J ends, which lost 7 bases and 2 bases, there was a span of 12 bases. Germline CDR1 reads MDHEN; CDR2 reads SYDVKM. The CDR3 has 13 amino acids. The CDR3: CASTEGAPYEQYF. CDR3 DNA: TGTGCCAGCACTGAAGGGGCCCCCTACGAGCAGTACTTC.

For this clonotype: This sequence may be a read error, since a much larger clone differs from it by one base. The gene calls are TRBV7-9 and TRBJ1-1; tentative D call: TRBD1 (6 bases). CDR3 length: 15 residues. Trimming removed 2 bases at V and 2 bases at J, with 12 bases between. Germline CDR1 and CDR2: SEHNR and FQNEAQ (reference sequence). Here the CDR3 reads CASSLLDSLNTEAFF. The CDR3 region has the DNA TGTGCCAGCAGCTTATTGGACAGTTTAAACACTGAAGCTTTCTTT.

As regards this clonotype: This clone may be a read error of a much larger clone one base away. The chain is built from TRBV29-1 and TRBJ1-1; no clear D. This CDR3 is 14 amino acids long. Germline values: CDR1 SQVTM, CDR2 ANQGSEA. Written as DNA, the CDR3 is TGCGGCGTCATGGACCCGAGCGTTAACACTGAAGCTTTCTTT. Its protein is CGVMDPSVNTEAFF.

This clonotype was detected ten times or more. The rearrangement joins TRBV4-3 to TRBJ1-1; D is possibly TRBD1 (5 bases). This CDR3 is built from 18 residues. The germline gives CDR1 LGHNA, CDR2 YSLEER. Trimming took 0 bases from V and 2 from J, leaving 19 bases between them. The CDR3 nucleotides are TGCGCCAGCAGCCAAGATAGAGGGGTCCGGATTATCAACACTGAAGCTTTCTTT. Translation: CASSQDRGVRIINTEAFF.

To note about this clonotype: This may come from a read error, since a much larger clone is one base off. CDR3 DNA: TGTACCAGCACCCCACAAGGCACTGAAGCTTTCTTT. Protein product: CTSTPQGTEAFF. The chain uses TRBV6-6 and TRBJ1-1; D remains ambiguous. CDR3 size: 12 residues. CDR1 is MNHNY and CDR2 is SVGAGI in the germline V gene (reference sequence).